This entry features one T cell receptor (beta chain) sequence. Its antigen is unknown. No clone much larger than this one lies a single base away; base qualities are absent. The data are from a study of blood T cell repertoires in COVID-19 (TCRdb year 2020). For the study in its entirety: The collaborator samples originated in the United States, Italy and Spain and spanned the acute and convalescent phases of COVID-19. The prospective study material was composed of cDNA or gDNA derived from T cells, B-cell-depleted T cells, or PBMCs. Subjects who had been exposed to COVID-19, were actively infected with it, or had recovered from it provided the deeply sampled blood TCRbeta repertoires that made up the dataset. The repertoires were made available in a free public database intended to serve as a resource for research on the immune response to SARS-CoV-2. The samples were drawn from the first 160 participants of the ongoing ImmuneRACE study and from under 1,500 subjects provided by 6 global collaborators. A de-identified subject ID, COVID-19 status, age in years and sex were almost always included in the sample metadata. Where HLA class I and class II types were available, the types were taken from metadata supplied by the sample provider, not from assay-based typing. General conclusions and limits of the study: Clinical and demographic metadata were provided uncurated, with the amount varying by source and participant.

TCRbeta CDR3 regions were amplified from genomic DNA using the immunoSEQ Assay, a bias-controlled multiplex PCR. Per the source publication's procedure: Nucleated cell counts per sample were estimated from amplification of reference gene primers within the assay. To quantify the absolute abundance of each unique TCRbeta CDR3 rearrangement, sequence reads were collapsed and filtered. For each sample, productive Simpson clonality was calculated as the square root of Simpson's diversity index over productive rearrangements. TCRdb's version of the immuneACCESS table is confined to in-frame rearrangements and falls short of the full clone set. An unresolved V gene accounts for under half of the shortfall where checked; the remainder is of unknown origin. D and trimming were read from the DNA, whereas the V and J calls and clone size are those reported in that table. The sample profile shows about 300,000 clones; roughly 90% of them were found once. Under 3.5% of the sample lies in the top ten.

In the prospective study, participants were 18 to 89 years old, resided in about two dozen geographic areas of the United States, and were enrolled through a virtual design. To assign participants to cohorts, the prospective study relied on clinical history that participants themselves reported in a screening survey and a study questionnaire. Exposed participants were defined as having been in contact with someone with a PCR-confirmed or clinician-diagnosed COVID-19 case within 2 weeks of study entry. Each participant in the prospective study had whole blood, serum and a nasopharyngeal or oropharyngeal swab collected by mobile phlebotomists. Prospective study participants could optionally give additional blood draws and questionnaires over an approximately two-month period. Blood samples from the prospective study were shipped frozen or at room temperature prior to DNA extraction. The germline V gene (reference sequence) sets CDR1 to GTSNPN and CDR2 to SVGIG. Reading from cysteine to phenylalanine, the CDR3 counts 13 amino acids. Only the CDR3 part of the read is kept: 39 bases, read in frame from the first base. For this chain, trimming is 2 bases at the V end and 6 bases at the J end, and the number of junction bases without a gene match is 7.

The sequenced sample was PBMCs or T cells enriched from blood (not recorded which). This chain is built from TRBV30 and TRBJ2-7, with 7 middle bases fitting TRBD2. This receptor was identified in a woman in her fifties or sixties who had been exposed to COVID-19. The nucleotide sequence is TGTGCCTGGAGTACTACTAGCGTCGGCGAGCAGTACTTC. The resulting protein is CAWSTTSVGEQYF.